Listed here are 18 T cell receptor beta chains from one sample, sequenced in a study of cytomegalovirus exposure and HLA in healthy donors (dated by TCRdb to about 2017). The method behind the library was the immunoSEQ multiplex PCR assay. Entries here come from immuneACCESS through TCRdb and include only in-frame sequences with V and J called. Some clones fail to appear in such tables; in the studies checked, an unresolved V gene covers under half of the shortfall, and the cause of the remainder is unknown. This sample has 130,000 or so clones in its table, and roughly nine tenths of those were observed once. Approximately 9.2% of the sample lies in the top ten. The sequenced sample was PBMCs. These receptors all come from a woman younger than 30 in good health and CMV-seropositive.

This rearrangement joins TRBV11-2 to TRBJ2-1; 8 bases agree with TRBD2. V lost 5 bases to trimming and J lost 4 bases; unmatched junction nucleotides: 16. CDR1 is SGHAT, CDR2 FQNNGV, per germline. The CDR3 spans 18 residues. The CDR3 sequence: CASSPGRAALLPYNEQFF. The CDR3 region has the DNA TGTGCCAGCAGCCCCGGGAGGGCAGCCCTTCTTCCGTACAATGAGCAGTTCTTC.

The V and J genes are TRBV7-3 and TRBJ2-1, with D tentatively TRBD2 (7 bases). The germline gives CDR1 SGHTA, CDR2 FQGTGA. The length of the CDR3 is 15 residues. Trimming left V 3 bases short and J 9 bases short, with 18 bases between. This CDR3 reads CASSFIGGPPVEQFF. The DNA for the CDR3 is TGTGCCAGCAGCTTCATCGGGGGGCCCCCCGTTGAGCAGTTCTTC.

The chain links TRBV19 to TRBJ1-4, with D uncertain. The CDR3 consists of 14 residues. Deletions cut 5 bases from V and 0 bases from J, with 7 bases between. Per the germline V gene, CDR1 is LNHDA and CDR2 is SQIVND (reference sequence). Written as DNA, the CDR3 is TGTGCCAGTAGTCGAGATGCAACTAATGAAAAACTGTTTTTT. The encoded protein is CASSRDATNEKLFF.

The chain recombines TRBV7-9 with TRBJ1-4; 8 bases map to TRBD1. The CDR3 is made up of 14 amino acids. CDR1 and CDR2 from the germline V gene are SEHNR and FQNEAQ (reference sequence). The junction had 2 bases not matched to a gene; V was cut back by 3 bases and J by 5 bases. In nucleotides, the CDR3 is TGTGCCAGCAGCTTCAGACAGGGGAATGAAAAACTGTTTTTT. Translated, it gives CASSFRQGNEKLFF.

The chain couples TRBV5-8 to TRBJ2-7, with D hard to call. The CDR3 is made up of 12 amino acids. The germline V and J ends were trimmed by 4 bases and 5 bases, with 10 bases remaining between them. Per germline, CDR1 SGHTS and CDR2 YDEGEE. CDR3 coding DNA: TGTGCCAGCAGCCAAATGTCGGACGAGCAGTACTTC. Translated: CASSQMSDEQYF.

This chain connects TRBV7-9 to TRBJ2-3, with TRBD2 as a possible D gene (5 bases). Between the trimmed V and J ends, which lost 4 bases and 6 bases, there was a span of 14 bases. The CDR3 is made up of 14 amino acids. CDR1 SEHNR and CDR2 FQNEAQ come from the germline V gene (reference sequence). The CDR3: CASSSIWGADTQYF. The CDR3 coding sequence is TGTGCCAGCAGCTCCATTTGGGGAGCGGATACGCAGTATTTT.

This clone has a handful of counts. This chain connects TRBV27 to TRBJ1-1; D might be TRBD1 (6 bases). The CDR3 is made up of 13 amino acids. The germline CDR1 and CDR2 sequences are MNHEY and SMNVEV (reference sequence). V lost 3 bases and J 4 bases, leaving 9 bases between the germline ends. This CDR3 reads CASSLRGSTEAFF. The CDR3 nucleotides are TGTGCCAGCAGTTTGAGGGGGAGCACTGAAGCTTTCTTT.

This clone was seen once. This rearrangement joins TRBV9 to TRBJ2-3, with 8 bases that match TRBD1. The trim removed 3 bases at V and 2 bases at J, leaving 11 bases unmatched. From germline, CDR1 is SGDLS and CDR2 YYNGEE. The CDR3 sequence is 17 residues long. CDR3 amino acids: CASSARTGQWFTDTQYF. The CDR3 nucleotides are TGTGCCAGCAGCGCGCGGACAGGGCAGTGGTTCACAGATACGCAGTATTTT. The whole variable domain, remainder taken from reference TRBV9 and TRBJ2-3, is DSGVTQTPKHLITATGQRVTLRCSPRSGDLSVYWYQQSLDQGLQFLIQYYNGEERAKGNILERFSAQQFPDLHSELNLSSLELGDSALYFCASSARTGQWFTDTQYFGPGTRLTVL.

The rearrangement links TRBV7-3 to TRBJ1-1, with a possible D match to TRBD1 (6 bases). The CDR3 spans 13 residues. CDR1 and CDR2 from the germline V gene are SGHTA and FQGTGA. Trimming pared 3 bases from V and 8 bases from J, leaving 13 bases between. The CDR3 DNA reads TGTGCCAGCAGCTTGGACCAGGGGCGCGAAGCTTTCTTT. This gives the protein CASSLDQGREAFF.

The rearrangement joins TRBV7-2 to TRBJ2-5, with 9 bases identical to TRBD2. V lost 5 bases to trimming and J lost 5 bases; unmatched junction nucleotides: 12. Germline V gene data show CDR1 as SGHTA and CDR2 as FQGNSA. CDR3 length: 16 residues. The CDR3 nucleotides read TGTGCCAGCAGCACCTCGGGCGGGGGGGCCTGGGAGACCCAGTACTTC. Translation gives CASSTSGGGAWETQYF.

V gene TRBV15 combines with J gene TRBJ1-4; D gene ambiguous. Germline V gene data show CDR1 as LNHNV and CDR2 as YYDKDF (reference sequence). The CDR3 has 14 residues. Trimming removed 8 bases from V and 3 bases from J, with 13 bases in between. The CDR3 coding sequence is TGTGCCACCGAACACGGGGTGGCTAATGAAAAACTGTTTTTT. Translated, it gives CATEHGVANEKLFF.

The gene calls are TRBV6-5 and TRBJ2-1; D ambiguous. Trimming shortened V by 4 bases and J by 4 bases, and 8 bases separated the two germline ends. The CDR3 totals 13 residues. Germline CDR1 is MNHEY and CDR2 is SVGAGI. The CDR3 region is CASSWAPYNEQFF. CDR3 nucleotide sequence: TGTGCCAGCAGTTGGGCGCCGTACAATGAGCAGTTCTTC.

The genes are TRBV19 and TRBJ2-1; D is undetermined. CDR1 is LNHDA, CDR2 SQIVND, per germline (reference sequence). V shed 3 bases and J shed 0 bases, with 9 bases lying between them. This CDR3 spans 15 amino acids. The chain's CDR3 is CASSIGFSSYNEQFF. In DNA form, the CDR3 reads TGTGCCAGTAGTATTGGCTTCAGCTCCTACAATGAGCAGTTCTTC.

J is TRBJ2-7 and V is TRBV7-2; weak D call: TRBD1 (5 bases). The V end lost 5 bases, the J end lost 0 bases, and 14 bases lay between the germline ends. The CDR3 is made up of 15 amino acids. From germline, CDR1 is SGHTA and CDR2 FQGNSA. CDR3 sequence: CASSLTDTHSYEQYF. CDR3 sequence (DNA): TGTGCCAGCAGCCTGACGGACACCCACTCCTACGAGCAGTACTTC.

The chain is built from TRBV28 and TRBJ2-5, with no clear D. This CDR3 comprises 15 residues. Germline V gene sequence: CDR1 MDHEN, CDR2 SYDVKM. V was pared by 5 bases and J by 0 bases, with 13 bases between. CDR3 coding DNA: TGTGCCAGCAGTCCTTTGACTGGCAACCAAGAGACCCAGTACTTC. Amino acid sequence: CASSPLTGNQETQYF.

This sequence joins TRBV28 and TRBJ1-5; D remains ambiguous. The CDR3 covers 18 residues. Trimming stripped 1 base from V and 2 bases from J, with 18 bases between. The germline CDR1 and CDR2 sequences are MDHEN and SYDVKM. CDR3 protein: CASSLLAGAGDRNQPQHF. The CDR3 coding sequence is TGTGCCAGCAGTTTATTAGCGGGAGCAGGCGATCGCAATCAGCCCCAGCATTTT.

This chain joins TRBV7-8 and TRBJ1-5; 8 bases align to TRBD1. CDR3 length: 15 amino acids. Trimming at V came to 1 base and at J to 6 bases, leaving 5 bases not matched to a gene. CDR1 and CDR2 (germline): SGHVS, FQNEAQ. CDR3 in amino acids: CASSLGTGFSQPQHF. DNA of the CDR3: TGTGCCAGCAGCTTAGGGACAGGGTTTAGTCAGCCCCAGCATTTT.

The CDR3, as DNA: TGTGCCTGGATAGGGACAGGGATGGGACCCTCTTATGGCTACACCTTC. This codes for CAWIGTGMGPSYGYTF. This sequence joins TRBV30 and TRBJ1-2; 9 positions match TRBD1. The CDR3 consists of 16 residues. J lost 5 bases, V lost 4 bases, and 14 bases had no gene match. CDR1 is GTSNPN, CDR2 SVGIG, per germline (reference sequence).